This entry concerns a single T cell receptor (beta chain). Profiling relied on immunoSEQ multiplex PCR, and the TCRdb table lists in-frame clones only, not all of them. The repertoire consists of tens of thousands of clones, with 70% to 90% occurring once and the leading ten covering around 15%. Germline V gene data show CDR1 as GTSNPN and CDR2 as SVGIG (reference sequence). Trimming stripped 4 bases from V and 0 bases from J, with 15 bases between. The CDR3 totals 15 residues. This sample was taken from a study of T cell responses to AZD1222 COVID-19 vaccine. The sample consisted of peripheral blood, taken on day 0 of AZD1222 vaccination. The sequence came from an adult in good health. The rearrangement links TRBV30 to TRBJ1-1, with D perhaps TRBD1 (5 bases). The CDR3 here is CAWTGVEGMNTEAFF. Written as DNA, the CDR3 is TGTGCCTGGACGGGGGTCGAGGGGATGAACACTGAAGCTTTCTTT. The variable domain in full, with the rest retrieved from reference TRBV30 and TRBJ1-1, is SQTIHQWPATLVQPVGSPLSLECTVEGTSNPNLYWYRQAAGRGLQLLFYSVGIGQISSEVPQNLSASRPQDRQFILSSKKLLLSDSGFYLCAWTGVEGMNTEAFFGQGTRLTVV.